These T cell receptor beta chains were read from a single sample in a study of spatial heterogeneity in lung cancer. TCRdb re-analysed the 5' RACE reads in MiXCR, keeping a single row per CDR3 protein. The sample contains approximately 8,500 distinct CDR3 sequences, around 5.4% of which appear only once. The specimen comprised lung tumor tissue, sampled at surgery. These receptors originate from a male donor with early-stage non-small cell lung cancer. Each CDR3 is given with its conserved first and last residue. D genes are given only for firm matches. Rows give clone size only sometimes, using once, few, many, or a class for an expanded clone.

j_gene,abundance,v_gene,d_gene,CDR3aa,CDR3nt
TRBJ1-5,many,TRBV18,TRBD1,CASSQGTGLGQPQHF,TGTGCCAGCTCACAAGGGACAGGGTTAGGACAGCCCCAGCATTTT
TRBJ2-3,few,TRBV9,TRBD2,CASSQFSSGRMSDTQYF,TGTGCCAGCAGCCAATTTTCTAGCGGGAGAATGTCAGATACGCAGTATTTT
TRBJ2-5,many,TRBV7-8,.,CASSRSSQETQYF,TGTGCCAGCAGCCGGTCCAGCCAAGAGACCCAGTACTTC
TRBJ1-4,many,TRBV7-9,TRBD1,CASSFSRTGGEKLFF,TGTGCCAGCAGCTTTTCTCGGACAGGGGGGGAAAAACTGTTTTTT
TRBJ2-2,many,TRBV15,.,CATSREPVATGELFF,TGTGCCACCAGCAGAGAGCCTGTAGCTACCGGGGAGCTGTTTTTT
TRBJ1-2,.,TRBV4-1,.,CASSQVVEIPLYGYTF,TGCGCCAGCAGCCAAGTGGTGGAGATACCCCTCTATGGCTACACCTTC
TRBJ1-4,many,TRBV5-4,.,CASSSGSNEKLFF,TGTGCCAGCAGCTCAGGGTCAAATGAAAAACTGTTTTTT
TRBJ1-1,medium-sized,TRBV27,TRBD1,CASSQGQGYTEAFF,TGTGCCAGCAGTCAGGGACAGGGGTACACTGAAGCTTTCTTT
TRBJ2-2,many,TRBV14,.,CASSQDAAVTGELFF,TGTGCCAGCAGCCAAGACGCAGCGGTCACCGGGGAGCTGTTTTTT
TRBJ1-2,medium-sized,TRBV3-1,.,CASSHQDNGYTF,TGTGCCAGCAGCCACCAGGATAATGGCTACACCTTC
TRBJ1-5,many,TRBV19,.,CASSIGPQGRNQPQHF,TGTGCCAGTAGTATAGGTCCCCAGGGACGGAATCAGCCCCAGCATTTT
TRBJ1-6,many,TRBV5-5,.,CASSLASAGWQSPLHF,TGTGCCAGCAGCTTGGCTTCGGCAGGGTGGCAATCACCCCTCCACTTT
TRBJ1-1,many,TRBV18,.,CASSLWRGNTEAFF,TGTGCCAGCTCTCTCTGGCGGGGGAACACTGAAGCTTTCTTT
TRBJ1-5,.,TRBV6-2/TRBV6-3,.,CASRDNNDQPQHF,TGTGCCAGCAGAGACAACAATGATCAGCCCCAGCATTTT
TRBJ2-2,.,TRBV7-2,.,CASTRNSGHTGELFF,TGTGCCAGCACCCGAAATTCGGGTCACACCGGGGAGCTGTTTTTT
TRBJ1-6,medium-sized,TRBV10-2,.,CASSTSLYNSPLHF,TGCGCCAGCAGTACAAGTCTCTATAATTCACCCCTCCACTTT
TRBJ2-1,many,TRBV20-1,.,CSARRPEGTNEQFF,TGCAGTGCTAGGAGGCCAGAAGGGACCAATGAGCAGTTCTTC
TRBJ1-1,.,TRBV11-2,.,CASSPNGAVNTEAFF,TGTGCCAGCAGCCCCAACGGGGCAGTCAACACTGAAGCTTTCTTT
TRBJ1-5,many,TRBV12-3/TRBV12-4,.,CASSWGRNGNQPQHF,TGTGCCAGCAGCTGGGGGAGGAACGGCAATCAGCCCCAGCATTTT
TRBJ2-1,few,TRBV6-2/TRBV6-3,TRBD2,CASGLAGFYNEQFF,TGTGCCAGCGGGCTAGCGGGGTTCTACAATGAGCAGTTCTTC
TRBJ1-2,many,TRBV4-3,.,CASSQDLGVSGYTF,TGCGCCAGCAGCCAAGATTTAGGGGTTAGCGGCTACACCTTC
TRBJ2-5,many,TRBV21-1,.,CASSNGGRSLRAKSDPQETQYF,TGTGCCAGCAGCAACGGGGGGAGGAGTCTCCGCGCTAAGTCAGACCCACAAGAGACCCAGTACTTC
TRBJ2-3,few,TRBV4-2,TRBD2,CASSQAPGLAGGDTQYF,TGTGCCAGCAGCCAAGCTCCGGGACTAGCGGGAGGAGATACGCAGTATTTT
TRBJ2-7,medium-sized,TRBV7-9,.,CASSFPPPGEQYF,TGTGCCAGCAGCTTCCCACCTCCAGGGGAGCAGTACTTC
TRBJ2-1,.,TRBV12-3/TRBV12-4,.,CASGGSYNEQFF,TGTGCCAGCGGCGGCTCCTACAATGAGCAGTTCTTC
TRBJ2-1,medium-sized,TRBV20-1,TRBD2,CSAREPGLAGVGSYNEQFF,TGCAGTGCTAGAGAACCGGGACTAGCGGGGGTGGGCTCCTACAATGAGCAGTTCTTC
TRBJ2-5,many,TRBV2,.,CASRDPGRRQTQYF,TGTGCCAGCAGAGACCCGGGGAGAAGACAGACCCAGTACTTC
TRBJ1-4,many,TRBV29-1,.,CSVWGFEGSNEKLFF,TGCAGCGTCTGGGGCTTCGAGGGGTCTAATGAAAAACTGTTTTTT
TRBJ2-2,many,TRBV24-1,TRBD1,CATSPRGTGNTGELFF,TGTGCCACCAGTCCCAGGGGGACAGGGAACACCGGGGAGCTGTTTTTT
TRBJ2-1,medium-sized,TRBV7-2,.,CASSRTGSSYNEQFF,TGTGCCAGCAGCCGCACAGGTAGCTCCTACAATGAGCAGTTCTTC
TRBJ1-2,many,TRBV20-1,TRBD1,CSATPGQVYYGYTF,TGCAGTGCTACACCCGGACAGGTCTATTATGGCTACACCTTC
TRBJ1-4,medium-sized,TRBV27,.,CASSLSGMGTNEKLFF,TGTGCCAGCAGTTTATCAGGAATGGGAACTAATGAAAAACTGTTTTTT
TRBJ2-1,medium-sized,TRBV12-3/TRBV12-4,.,CASSLNWAPFF,TGTGCCAGCAGTTTAAACTGGGCTCCGTTCTTC
TRBJ1-4,many,TRBV14,.,CASSRGAGEKLFF,TGTGCCAGCAGCCGGGGGGCAGGGGAAAAACTGTTTTTT
TRBJ2-3,many,TRBV28,.,CASSSLDLLTQYF,TGTGCCAGCAGTTCCCTGGACTTACTCACGCAGTATTTT
TRBJ1-4,many,TRBV6-5,.,CASSRDRISNEKLFF,TGTGCCAGCAGTCGCGACAGAATTTCTAATGAAAAACTGTTTTTT
TRBJ1-4,many,TRBV2,TRBD1,CASRTDRDSEKLFF,TGTGCCAGCAGAACGGACAGGGACAGCGAAAAACTGTTTTTT
TRBJ1-5,many,TRBV12-3/TRBV12-4,.,CASSFSPASGQPQHF,TGTGCCAGCAGTTTTTCTCCCGCCAGCGGGCAGCCCCAGCATTTT
TRBJ2-3,.,TRBV5-1,.,CASSLEATDTQYF,TGCGCCAGCAGCTTGGAGGCCACAGATACGCAGTATTTT
TRBJ2-7,few,TRBV5-1,TRBD2,CASRGLARSSYEQYF,TGCGCCAGCAGGGGACTAGCGCGGAGCTCCTACGAGCAGTACTTC
TRBJ2-5,large,TRBV29-1,TRBD1,CSVETGQGQETQYF,TGCAGCGTTGAAACGGGACAGGGGCAAGAGACCCAGTACTTC
TRBJ2-3,.,TRBV5-1,TRBD2,CASSLEPGLGGTDTQYF,TGCGCCAGCAGCTTGGAACCGGGACTAGGGGGCACAGATACGCAGTATTTT
TRBJ1-1,few,TRBV20-1,.,CSARDLGPNTEAFF,TGCAGTGCTAGAGATTTGGGGCCGAACACTGAAGCTTTCTTT
TRBJ2-7,many,TRBV2,.,CASSFERGGYEQYF,TGTGCCAGCAGTTTCGAAAGGGGGGGGTACGAGCAGTACTTC
TRBJ2-1,few,TRBV14,TRBD2,CASSPRLAGVLWNEQFF,TGTGCCAGCAGCCCGAGGCTAGCGGGGGTTCTTTGGAATGAGCAGTTCTTC
TRBJ1-5,many,TRBV15,.,CATSSGVKIQPQHF,TGTGCCACCAGCAGCGGAGTTAAAATACAGCCCCAGCATTTT
TRBJ1-1,many,TRBV6-2/TRBV6-3,TRBD1,CASSSSTGGTTEAFF,TGTGCCAGCAGTTCCTCAACAGGGGGCACCACTGAAGCTTTCTTT
TRBJ1-6,medium-sized,TRBV5-1,TRBD1,CASSTGTANSPLHF,TGCGCCAGCAGCACCGGGACAGCTAATTCACCCCTCCACTTT
TRBJ2-2,many,TRBV24-1,.,CATKGANTGELFF,TGTGCCACCAAAGGAGCGAACACCGGGGAGCTGTTTTTT
TRBJ1-1,.,TRBV7-2,TRBD1,CASSLQGAGNTEAFF,TGTGCCAGCAGCTTACAGGGGGCTGGAAACACTGAAGCTTTCTTT
TRBJ1-2,many,TRBV7-2,.,CASSPGQGENGYTF,TGTGCCAGCAGCCCCGGGCAGGGAGAGAATGGCTACACCTTC
TRBJ2-7,many,TRBV7-8,TRBD1,CASSLETGTLLEQYF,TGTGCCAGCAGCTTAGAGACAGGGACCCTACTCGAGCAGTACTTC
TRBJ2-3,many,TRBV7-9,.,CASSPLGERDTQYF,TGTGCCAGCAGCCCCCTAGGGGAGCGGGATACGCAGTATTTT
TRBJ2-2,many,TRBV6-2/TRBV6-3,TRBD1,CACRGTGGRELFF,TGTGCCTGCAGGGGGACAGGGGGCCGGGAGCTGTTTTTT